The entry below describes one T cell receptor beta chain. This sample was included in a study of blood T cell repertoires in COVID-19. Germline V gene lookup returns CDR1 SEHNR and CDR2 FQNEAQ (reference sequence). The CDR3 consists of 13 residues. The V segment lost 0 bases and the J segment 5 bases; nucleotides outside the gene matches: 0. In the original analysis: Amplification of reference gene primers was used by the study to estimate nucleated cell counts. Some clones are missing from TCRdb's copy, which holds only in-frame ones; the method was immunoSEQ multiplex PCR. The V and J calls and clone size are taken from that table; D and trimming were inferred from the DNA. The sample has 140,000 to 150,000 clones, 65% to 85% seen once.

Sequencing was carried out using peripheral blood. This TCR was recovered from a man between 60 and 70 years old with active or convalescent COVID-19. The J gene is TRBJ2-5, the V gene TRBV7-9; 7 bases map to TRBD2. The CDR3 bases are TGTGCCAGCAGCTTAGCCGGGGGGGAGACCCAGTACTTC. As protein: CASSLAGGETQYF.